The entry below describes one T cell receptor (beta chain). It lacks a known antigen. No quality values exist for individual bases; no much larger clone is one base distant. These data originate in a study of control samples from healthy donors and cancer patients (dated by TCRdb to 2018 to 2020). CDR1 LGHNA and CDR2 YNFKEQ are derived from the germline V gene. V lost 0 bases and J lost 0 bases; the stretch between them is 12 bases long. The CDR3 contains 17 residues, cysteine and phenylalanine counted. Just CDR3 DNA is preserved here, 51 bases in frame from base 1. Libraries were made using the immunoSEQ multiplex PCR assay. TCRdb took over this immuneACCESS table, retaining in-frame rearrangements with V and J assigned. Such tables are incomplete; in checked studies, under half of the missing clones stem from an unresolved V gene, and the remainder is unexplained. The sample records around 180,000 clones, 94% of which are singletons. In total, the top ten clones hold roughly 1.3% of the sample.

The V and J segments used are TRBV4-2 and TRBJ1-3, with no reliable assignment of the D segment. The clonotype originates from a woman aged 18-35 years in good health. Sequencing input: blood. The CDR3 protein: CASSQDSGINSGNTIYF. The base sequence is TGTGCCAGCAGCCAAGATAGCGGGATTAACTCTGGAAACACCATATATTTT.